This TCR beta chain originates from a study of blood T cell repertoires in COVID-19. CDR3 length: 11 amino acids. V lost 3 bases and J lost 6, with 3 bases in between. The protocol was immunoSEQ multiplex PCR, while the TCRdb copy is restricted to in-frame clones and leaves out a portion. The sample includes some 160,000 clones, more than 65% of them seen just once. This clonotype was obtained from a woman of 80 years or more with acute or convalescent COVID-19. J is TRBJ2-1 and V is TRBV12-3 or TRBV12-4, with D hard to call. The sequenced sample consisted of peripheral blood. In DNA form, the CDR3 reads TGTGCCAGCAGTTTCAGCAATGAGCAGTTCTTC. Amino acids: CASSFSNEQFF.